This T cell receptor (beta chain) was identified in a study of cytotoxic CD8 clonotypes in ibrutinib-treated CLL (dated by TCRdb to the early 2020s). Study-level background: The cohort had 11 relapsed/refractory and roughly 14 treatment-naive patients; about 17 were IGHV unmutated. Cryopreserved peripheral blood mononuclear cells were collected at three points: before therapy, at response, and at either sustained remission or disease progression. On average, each sample had roughly 230,000 productive templates and under 95,000 productive rearrangements. Of the approximately 90 people in the trial, approximately 28 had longitudinal samples available. Response samples were obtained after a median of approximately twelve months of treatment, with a range of roughly 6 to 40 months. Responses were partial in around 24 patients and complete in 2; after median around 72 months follow-up, approximately 15 stayed in remission and approximately twelve progressed. Every sample from remission and from progressive disease was obtained while the patients were still on ibrutinib. General study outcomes and caveats: Baseline clonality exceeded that of age-matched healthy donors and correlated strongly with circulating CD8+ T-cell counts. Public clonotypes were rare and either shrank or stayed stable during treatment, and the rise in clonality at ibrutinib response reflected expansion of private clonotypes. Sampling times were not matched between sustained-remission and progressing patients, and lymph node repertoires were not studied. Clonality rose at ibrutinib response, remained stable during sustained remission, and dropped back toward baseline at progression.

Each clonotype received, on average, 10x coverage in deep resolution sequencing performed on a MiSeq, where the target depth lay between 1 in 1 million and 1 in 200,000 T cells. The immunoSEQ hsTCRB Kit was used to generate the TCR beta libraries. The authors' pipeline ran thus. Data were analyzed with ImmunoSEQ Data Assistant and ImmunoSEQ Analyzer, with V, D and J genes assigned per IMGT definitions. Clonality, with values ranging from 0 to 1, was calculated as one minus the normalized Shannon entropy of productive rearrangement frequencies. Only overrepresented clonotypes making up at least 0.05% of the repertoire of each patient were included in the public clonotype analysis. Repertoires from approximately 12 age-matched healthy donors in immuneACCESS were used as clonality controls. The table was pulled from immuneACCESS by TCRdb, which kept in-frame rearrangements only. Such tables lose some clones; where checked, under half of the loss comes from unresolved V genes, and the rest has no known cause. V and J calls and clone size follow that table, whereas D and trimming were derived from the DNA. The sample profile shows tens of thousands of clones; around 70% of them were found once. The ten largest clones represent over 9% of the sample.

CDR1 and CDR2 are read off the germline V gene as MDHEN and SYDVKM. V loses 6 bases of germline sequence and J loses 3 bases, and the interval between the two ends is 12 bases. The CDR3 sequence holds 13 residues, the cysteine and phenylalanine included. Only CDR3 DNA remains: 39 bases, in frame from the first base. What this sample's time point label stands for: progressive disease on ibrutinib. For TCR beta library preparation, 1.5 to 2 micrograms of genomic DNA was extracted from cryopreserved PBMCs. Longitudinal blood samples from CLL patients on ibrutinib monotherapy underwent high-throughput TCR beta sequencing. The patients took part in an open-label, single-center phase 2 trial of ibrutinib monotherapy. A word on this clone: There is no known antigen for this receptor. Base qualities are not recorded, but no much larger clone differs from it by a single base.

The chain is assembled from TRBV28 and TRBJ2-7, and possibly TRBD1, on 6 matching bases. The receptor was derived from a human donor with chronic lymphocytic leukemia. The sample consisted of PBMCs, taken at disease progression, from a patient treated with ibrutinib. CDR3 sequence: CASRTGHNYEQYF. The DNA sequence is as follows: TGTGCCAGCAGAACGGGACACAACTACGAGCAGTACTTC.